This section outlines one T cell receptor (beta chain) sequence together with its context. What it binds is not known. This specimen comes from a study of vaccination and CD4 T cells after COVID-19. Study background: No peptide, an HIV-1 Nef pool, or a CEFX pool was what each control culture received. General observations from the study: SARS-CoV-2-reactive clonotypes showed a nonsignificant median rise from roughly 21 to 40.

The CDR3 length is 12 residues. Germline V gene data show CDR1 as MNHEY and CDR2 as SVGEGT. Trimming took off 2 bases at V and 3 bases at J, with 5 bases between the two ends. Cultured CD4+ T-cell DNA underwent Oncomine TCR Beta short-read sequencing. TCRdb reprocessed the PCR reads with MiXCR, giving one entry per CDR3 protein. This sample carries roughly 13,000 distinct CDR3 sequences, 50% to 65% of them seen once, and the ten largest clones take roughly 12%. The treatment here: roughly 11-day PBMC culture with coronavirus spike peptide pools or control peptides (ViraFEST assay). This chain uses TRBV6-2 or TRBV6-3 with TRBJ2-7; perhaps TRBD1 as D (5 bases). Sequencing was done on a sample of CD4+ T cells from blood, cultured in vitro. The source of this sequence is a human donor who had recovered from COVID-19. The CDR3 reads CASSYRGYEQYF. The CDR3 coding sequence is TGTGCCAGCAGTTACAGGGGCTACGAGCAGTACTTC.